The clone carrying this TCR beta chain turned up a few times. The antigen remains unidentified. Since all of the isolated RNA was reverse transcribed, expressed TCRB transcripts were what got sequenced. TCRdb keeps only in-frame clones here, not all; method: immunoSEQ multiplex PCR. The sample shows about 370,000 clones, about 15% of them seen only once. It was via CD45RO/CCR7/CD25/CD127/CD95/CD27 that CD4+ naive, central memory, regulatory and stem cell-like memory cells were sorted. In all sorted populations, purity surpassed 95%. The CDR3 length is 15 residues. With 3 bases clipped from V and 6 bases from J, the junction kept 0 bases outside the gene matches. From germline, CDR1 is SGHNT and CDR2 YYREEE (reference sequence). These data originate in a study of beta chain features in type 1 diabetes. Study conclusions and caveats: Shortening of TCRB CDR3s, moderate but significant, appeared in all four CD4+ subsets of Type 1 diabetes patients. Healthy donors had naive, central memory and Treg TCRB repertoires that appeared less similar than those seen among patients.

Sequenced sample: naive CD4+ T cells from blood. The sequence was obtained from a woman aged 18 to 35 in good health. V gene TRBV5-4 combines with J gene TRBJ2-2; 15 positions match TRBD2. CDR3 nucleotides: TGTGCCAGCAGCTGGACTAGCGGGAGGGCCGGGGAGCTGTTTTTT. Protein sequence: CASSWTSGRAGELFF.